This record concerns one TCR beta chain sequence. What antigen it recognizes has not been identified. Nothing much larger sits one base from this clone, and base qualities are not available. The data stem from a study of T cell responses to AZD1222 COVID-19 vaccine (dated by TCRdb to the early 2020s). Regarding the study in general: Because spike-specific TCR depth and breadth did not differ between the two schedules, AZD1222 recipients who got a second dose at roughly 4 weeks were pooled with those who got a second dose at roughly 12 weeks. TCR sequencing covered 233 trial participants: around 210 given two doses of AZD1222 and about 26 given two doses of MenACWY control vaccine. Trial participants were enrolled into age subgroups of 18-55, 56-69 and 70-plus years, which contained about 150, 28 and 57 TCR-sequenced participants, respectively. On the study overall, not on this receptor specifically: Conclusions about previously exposed vaccinees are limited because only five to seven AZD1222 recipients were SARS-CoV-2 seropositive at baseline. Because no day 14 peak-response samples were available, the repertoires could be characterized only after the peak T cell response. Spike-specific TCR breadth and depth rose significantly after two AZD1222 doses compared with day 0 and with MenACWY recipients. Vaccine-associated CD4 TCRs spanned the whole spike protein, with dominant responses in regions 160-218 and 743-854. Participants were mostly white British, with more females than males. The authors suggested clonal diversity may have been underestimated. The 56-69-year group was small, and its depth increase did not reach significance, likely because of low power. Reportedly, almost half of the unique spike-specific TCRs recognized epitopes lying outside the regions that are mutated in the B.1.351 and B.1.1.7 variants.

CDR3 length: 14 amino acids, cysteine to phenylalanine. The retained sequence is limited to the CDR3, 42 bases, with the frame set at the first base. Taken from the germline V gene, the CDR1 and CDR2 loops are MDHEN and SYDVKM. V has 5 bases trimmed and J has 3 bases trimmed; junction bases matching no gene number 7. Read against the paper, the sample's time point label means: baseline before first vaccination. Vaccinee samples were obtained from the UK trials COV001 and COV002, which included a single-blind randomized controlled phase 2/3 trial of AZD1222 (ChAdOx1 nCoV-19) in healthy adults. For TCRbeta chain sequencing, PBMC samples from trial participants were taken at day 0 and at day 28 after the second dose. The CDR3 regions of human TCRbeta chains were subjected to immunosequencing. From the authors' description of their analysis: TCRs in the repertoires were compared against a reference library of SARS-CoV-2-specific TCRs that had been generated with the MIRA antigen-specificity platform. Breadth meant the fraction of unique TCRs that were SARS-CoV-2-associated, whereas depth meant the fraction of total T cells that were SARS-CoV-2-associated. Using the MIRA data, each spike-specific TCR was assigned both to the spike region to which the TCR was reactive and to a CD4 or CD8 class. Log10-transformed breadth and depth values were compared by one-way ANOVA with Sidak's multiple comparisons tests. The table comes from immuneACCESS by way of TCRdb, which keeps in-frame sequences with V and J called. Part of the clones is missing from these tables; in studies checked, under half for an unresolved V gene and the rest for unknown reasons. That table is the source of V, J and clone size, and D and trimming were worked out from the DNA. The sample includes 95,000 to 110,000 clones, with 70% to 90% observed a single time. About 7% of the sample lies in the top ten.

The TCR originated in an adult in good health. The input for sequencing was peripheral blood, taken on day 0 of AZD1222 vaccination. The chain joins TRBV28 to TRBJ2-7, with 7 middle bases fitting TRBD1. Here the CDR3 is given as CASSPSTGVYEQYF. The DNA is TGTGCCAGCAGTCCTTCAACAGGGGTCTACGAGCAGTACTTC.